This T cell receptor (beta chain) emerged from a study of human T cells and chemical hapten exposure. Points from the study as a whole: Among expanded TCRs, significantly more large CDR3 similarity clusters formed than among controls.

A word on this clonotype: Its antigen remains unknown.

The V segment lost 4 bases and the J segment 5 bases; nucleotides outside the gene matches: 4. Germline assignment: CDR1 PRHDT and CDR2 FYEKMQ (reference sequence). This CDR3 is 15 amino acids long. TCRdb analysed the RACE reads with MiXCR anew, one entry per CDR3 protein. This table holds nearly 350,000 distinct CDR3 sequences, 6% to 8.5% found once. The time point is: patch test 1, 2 weeks after DPC sensitization. Treatment defined: therapeutic diphenylcyclopropenone sensitization with weekly scalp DPC. The gene calls are TRBV13 and TRBJ2-1; 11 bases map to TRBD1. The TCR sequence derives from a woman younger than 30 with alopecia areata. Some clones in this sample may be carry-over from other donors' samples. The material was whole blood, obtained in connection with sensitization to the hapten diphenylcyclopropenone (DPC). The CDR3 here is CASSYGQGAHNEQFF. In DNA form, the CDR3 reads TGTGCCAGCAGCTATGGACAGGGGGCACACAATGAGCAGTTCTTC.